Following are 5 T cell receptor beta chains from one sample sequenced in a study of OX40 agonist ivuxolimab in advanced cancers. Sequencing used immunoSEQ multiplex PCR; TCRdb keeps in-frame clones, though not all of them. In the table there are over 55,000 clones, about 81% of which are singletons. This specimen was CD4+ or CD8+ T cells sorted from blood, taken in a trial of the OX40 agonist ivuxolimab. These receptors all come from an adult with an advanced solid tumor such as melanoma, head and neck, liver or kidney cancer.

The gene calls are TRBV9 and TRBJ2-7; a weak D match, TRBD2 (6 bases). The CDR3 is 12 residues long. The germline V gene encodes CDR1 SGDLS and CDR2 YYNGEE. Trimming shortened V by 4 bases and J by 3 bases, and 8 bases separated the two germline ends. CDR3 residues: CASSPEGYEQYF. The CDR3 DNA reads as TGTGCCAGCAGCCCGGAGGGCTACGAGCAGTACTTC.

This rearrangement joins TRBV19 to TRBJ1-5; no definite D call. V lost 7 bases and J 0 bases, leaving 7 bases between the germline ends. The CDR3 loop spans 13 amino acids. Germline V lookup: CDR1 LNHDA, CDR2 SQIVND (reference sequence). The CDR3 spells CASKDYSNQPQHF. The CDR3 nucleotides are TGTGCCAGTAAGGATTATAGCAATCAGCCCCAGCATTTT.

The rearrangement uses TRBV5-4 and TRBJ2-2; 9 bases are a match to TRBD2. CDR1 and CDR2 (germline): SGHNT, YYREEE (reference sequence). V shed 2 bases and J 2 bases; nucleotides not matched to a gene: 7. CDR3 length: 17 residues. The CDR3 is CASSLGLAGLNTGELFF. In DNA form, the CDR3 reads TGTGCCAGCAGCTTAGGTCTAGCGGGGCTTAACACCGGGGAGCTGTTTTTT.

With regard to this clone: Other DNA sequences in the same sample also yield this CDR3. The chain has TRBV5-1 and TRBJ1-1; D remains ambiguous. The CDR3 contains 11 residues. V was shortened by 5 bases and J by 1 base, with 3 bases between the two germline ends. In germline, CDR1 is SGHRS, CDR2 YFSETQ. Here the CDR3 DNA reads TGCGCCAGCAGGGAGAACACTGAAGCTTTCTTT. Amino acid sequence: CASRENTEAFF.

This clone was detected only a few times. This sequence joins TRBV9 and TRBJ1-5, with TRBD1 matching over 7 bases. V lost 5 bases, J lost 5 bases, and 7 bases stayed unmatched. The length of the CDR3 is 14 residues. The germline gives CDR1 SGDLS, CDR2 YYNGEE. CDR3 nucleotides: TGTGCCAGCAGTCTTAACAGGGGAGATCAGCCCCAGCATTTT. Translation: CASSLNRGDQPQHF. The variable domain in full, completed from reference TRBV9 and TRBJ1-5, reads DSGVTQTPKHLITATGQRVTLRCSPRSGDLSVYWYQQSLDQGLQFLIQYYNGEERAKGNILERFSAQQFPDLHSELNLSSLELGDSALYFCASSLNRGDQPQHFGDGTRLSIL.